This record looks at one T cell receptor beta chain sequence and its context. This sample stems from a study of monozygotic twins with inflammatory bowel disease. Samples each yielded cDNA through eight separate reactions. TCRdb reprocessed the 5' RACE reads; each CDR3 protein has one entry and no DNA is given. The listing records approximately 140,000 distinct CDR3 sequences. CDR1 SGHAT and CDR2 FQNNGV come from the germline V gene. This CDR3 is built from 14 residues. This TCR was recovered from a human donor with ulcerative colitis or Crohn's disease, or a healthy co-twin of an affected twin (not recorded which). This chain links TRBV11-2 with TRBJ2-7; checking the TCRdb D call of TRBD1 is not possible without DNA. The source material was blood. The CDR3 here is CASSLGGGAYEQYF.